This is a list of T cell receptor beta chains from one sample in a study of tumor-infiltrating lymphocytes in localized non-small cell lung cancer. The assay was immunoSEQ multiplex PCR, and TCRdb's table has in-frame clones only and misses some. This sample has thousands of clones, with about two thirds found just once. Sequenced: lung tumor tissue. These receptor sequences come from a human donor with non-small cell lung cancer. The CDR3 runs from the conserved cysteine through the conserved F or W. A D gene is named only where the DNA matches it firmly. Size is stated for part of the rows, as once, few or many counts, or as a class when the clone is expanded.

>.|TRBV4-1|TRBJ1-2|.
TGCGCCAGCAGCCAAGGGGGGTGGAAGGGCTACACCTTC
CASSQGGWKGYTF
>.|TRBV27|TRBJ2-3|.
TGTGCCAGCAGTCCGGCCACAGATACGCAGTATTTT
CASSPATDTQYF
>TRBD2|TRBV11-2|TRBJ2-2|once
TGTGCCAGCAGCTCGGGAGGACTAGCGGGAGTGCGGACCGGGGAGCTGTTTTTT
CASSSGGLAGVRTGELFF
>TRBD1|TRBV4-3|TRBJ1-2|few
TGCGCCAGCAGCCAAGAGGGAGGGGGCAACTATGGCTACACCTTC
CASSQEGGGNYGYTF
>.|TRBV14|TRBJ2-6|once
TGTGCCAGCAGTACAGGGTACTCTGGGGCCAACGTCCTGACTTTC
CASSTGYSGANVLTF
>TRBD1|TRBV6-5|TRBJ1-1|.
TGTGCCAGCAGTTCTCCTGACAGGGCGGCTGAAGCTTTCTTT
CASSSPDRAAEAFF
>.|TRBV29-1|TRBJ1-1|.
TGCAGCCCAGGAGGGGTTGGGAGCGCGAACACTGAAGCTTTCTTT
CSPGGVGSANTEAFF
>.|TRBV5-5|TRBJ2-7|.
TGTGCCAGCAGCTACCGACTCCGGGAGCAGTACTTC
CASSYRLREQYF
>.|TRBV7-7|TRBJ2-7|.
TGTGCCAAAGGCAAAGACAGTCTGAGCTCCTACGAGCAGTACTTC
CAKGKDSLSSYEQYF
>TRBD1|TRBV7-3|TRBJ1-2|.
TGTGCCAGCAGCTTAGGGACAGGGTTCTATGGCTACACCTTC
CASSLGTGFYGYTF
>TRBD1|TRBV19|TRBJ1-2|.
TGTGCCAGTAGTATTCGAGGGGGCGAAGGCTACACCTTC
CASSIRGGEGYTF
>.|TRBV6-6|TRBJ1-2|.
TGTGCCAGCGCCGAAACCCTGACTAGGGGTGGCTACACCTTC
CASAETLTRGGYTF
>.|TRBV2|TRBJ1-1|medium-sized
TGTGCCAGCAGTGAGCAGGGCAGCACTGAAGCTTTCTTT
CASSEQGSTEAFF
>TRBD2|TRBV6-6|TRBJ2-3|.
TGTGCCAGCAGTACCGGACTAGGAAGCACAGATACGCAGTATTTT
CASSTGLGSTDTQYF
>.|TRBV4-1|TRBJ2-3|.
TGCGCCGGCAGCCAAGATCGGGGCCCAGATACGCAGTATTTT
CAGSQDRGPDTQYF
>.|TRBV4-1|TRBJ2-7|few
TGCGCCAGCAGCCGTTACCGGGGGGCGGAGCAGTACTTC
CASSRYRGAEQYF
>TRBD2|TRBV19|TRBJ2-1|.
TGTGCCAGTAGTACTCTAGCGGGGTTGAGCTACAATGAGCAGTTCTTC
CASSTLAGLSYNEQFF
>.|TRBV29-1|TRBJ2-2|.
TGCAGCGTTGAAGATGGGGGTGGCAGGGGAAGTACCGGGGAGCTGTTTTTT
CSVEDGGGRGSTGELFF
>.|TRBV5-6|TRBJ2-1|few
TGTGCCAGCAGCTTACCGGGGTACAATGAGCAGTTCTTC
CASSLPGYNEQFF
>TRBD1|TRBV6-1|TRBJ2-3|.
TGTGCCAGCAGGCACAGGGGAATCACAGATACGCAGTATTTT
CASRHRGITDTQYF
>TRBD1|TRBV6-5|TRBJ1-5|.
TGTGCCAGCAGTCCCGGGACAGGGGGCCTGGAGCCCCAGCATTTT
CASSPGTGGLEPQHF
>.|TRBV1|TRBJ2-1|once
TGCACCAGCAGCCGGGGGTCCAACTCCTACAATGAGCAGTTCTTC
CTSSRGSNSYNEQFF
>.|TRBV14|TRBJ2-7|few
TGTGCCAGCAGCCACCGGGGACGCTCCTACGAGCAGTACTTC
CASSHRGRSYEQYF
>TRBD1|TRBV6-6|TRBJ2-1|.
TGTGCCAGCTGGGACAGTCTGGTCAATGAGCAGTTCTTC
CASWDSLVNEQFF
>.|TRBV6-6|TRBJ1-1|few
TGTGCCAGCAGTTACTCGTGGGGCGGTGGCACTGAAGCTTTCTTT
CASSYSWGGGTEAFF
>.|TRBV10-1|TRBJ1-1|.
TGCGCCAGCAGTCTACAGCCGGGCACTGAAGCTTTCTTT
CASSLQPGTEAFF
>.|TRBV6-5|TRBJ2-1|.
TGTGCCAGCAGTTACTCGACGGCCTACAATGAGCAGTTCTTC
CASSYSTAYNEQFF
>.|TRBV5-4|TRBJ1-1|few
TGTGCCAGCAGCTTGGAGGTTATGAACACTGAAGCTTTCTTT
CASSLEVMNTEAFF
>.|TRBV27|TRBJ2-7|.
TGTGTCAGCAGTCCCTCCCGGGGCCCCTACGAGCAGTACTTC
CVSSPSRGPYEQYF
>.|TRBV4-2|TRBJ2-1|.
TGTGCCAGCAGCCTTAATCAGCCTCATGAGCAGTTCTTC
CASSLNQPHEQFF
>.|TRBV18|TRBJ2-2|.
TGTGCCAGCTCACCTCTCGTCTTGGCAGAGACCGGGGAGCTGTTTTTT
CASSPLVLAETGELFF
>.|TRBV6-1|TRBJ1-2|few
TGTGCCAGCAGTGAAGAGGGGCGCGGCTATGGCTACACCTTC
CASSEEGRGYGYTF
>.|TRBV5-4|TRBJ2-5|.
TGTGCCAGCAGCGCCGCTACAGGGAAAGAGACCCAGTACTTC
CASSAATGKETQYF
>TRBD1|TRBV19|TRBJ2-2|.
TGTGCCAGTAGTATAACAGGGGTCACCACCGGGGAGCTGTTTTTT
CASSITGVTTGELFF
>.|TRBV11-2|TRBJ1-3|.
TGTGCCAGCAGCTTAGAGACAGGACGAAACACCATATATTTT
CASSLETGRNTIYF
>.|TRBV19|TRBJ1-2|medium-sized
TGTGCCAGTAAAGGGGCTTACTACACCTTC
CASKGAYYTF
>TRBD1|TRBV13|TRBJ1-2|.
TGTGCCAGCAGCTTGCGGACAGGCCGGGGAGGTAGTAGCTACACCTTC
CASSLRTGRGGSSYTF
>.|TRBV7-2|TRBJ1-4|few
TGTGCCAGCAGCCCGATAACAGGGAATAATGAAAAACTGTTTTTT
CASSPITGNNEKLFF
>.|TRBV27|TRBJ2-5|medium-sized
TGTGCCAGCAGTTTAGGGGCGGGTGATCTTCAAGAGACCCAGTACTTC
CASSLGAGDLQETQYF
>TRBD1|TRBV7-2|TRBJ1-1|.
TGTGCCAGCAGGTCAGGGGGCCAGGGTGCGGCTTTCTTT
CASRSGGQGAAFF
>TRBD1|TRBV29-1|TRBJ2-1|.
TGCAGCGTTGAGACAGGGGTCACCTACAATGAGCAGTTCTTC
CSVETGVTYNEQFF
>.|TRBV7-9|TRBJ2-7|.
TGTGCCAGTAGGGACGGAAACTACGAGCAGTACTTC
CASRDGNYEQYF
>.|TRBV5-8|TRBJ2-1|.
TGTGCCAGCAGGGTGGGTCAGGGGTTGTGGGAGCAGTTCTTC
CASRVGQGLWEQFF
>.|TRBV18|TRBJ1-1|medium-sized
TGTGCCAGCTCACTTTACGGGGATGAAGCTTTCTTT
CASSLYGDEAFF
>.|TRBV6-5|TRBJ2-7|.
TGTGCCAGCAGTTGGCTCCAAAGCTCCTACGAGCAGTACTTC
CASSWLQSSYEQYF
>.|TRBV5-4|TRBJ1-6|.
TGCGCCAGCAGCCAAGGCACGGACGGGAATTCACCCCTCCACTTT
CASSQGTDGNSPLHF
>.|TRBV15|TRBJ2-7|.
TGTGCCACCAGCACCTCATCGGGGAGACAGCTTCTCGGAGAGCAGTACTTC
CATSTSSGRQLLGEQYF
>.|TRBV7-9|TRBJ2-2|.
TGTGCCAGCAGCCCCTTTCTCAGGGGGAACACCGGGGAGCTGTTTTTT
CASSPFLRGNTGELFF
>TRBD2|TRBV5-8|TRBJ2-1|.
TGTGCCAGCAGCTTACTAAGCGGGACCTACAATGAGCAGTTCTTC
CASSLLSGTYNEQFF
>.|TRBV10-3|TRBJ2-2|.
TGTGCCATCAGCGGAAACACCGGGGAGCTGTTTTTT
CAISGNTGELFF
>.|TRBV27|TRBJ2-7|few
TGTGCCAGCACTGGGAATTATTACGAGCAGTACTTC
CASTGNYYEQYF
>.|TRBV11-2|TRBJ2-7|medium-sized
TGTGCCAGCAGCCTAGACAGTTACGAGCAGTACTTC
CASSLDSYEQYF